A selection of T cell receptor beta chains follows, all from one sample in a study of blood T cell repertoires in COVID-19. Sequencing was performed with immunoSEQ multiplex PCR; in TCRdb, only in-frame clones are kept and a portion is missing. The sample lists 90,000 to 120,000 clones; more than 75% were seen once. Sequenced sample: peripheral blood. The receptors originated from a human donor in a cohort sampled during active COVID-19. CDR3s include the opening cysteine and the closing phenylalanine or tryptophan. D genes are given only for firm matches. Clone size is stated in some rows and not others, as once, few, many or a class when expanded.

CDR3	DNA	D	size	V	J
CASTSHSGGANTQYF	TGTGCCAGCACCTCACATAGCGGGGGGGCGAATACGCAGTATTTT	TRBD2	-	TRBV28	TRBJ2-3
CASKAGTINTGELFF	TGTGCCAGCAAGGCCGGGACTATAAACACCGGGGAGCTGTTTTTT	TRBD2	once	TRBV6-5	TRBJ2-2
CNAGRSTEAFF	TGTAACGCAGGGCGGAGCACTGAAGCTTTCTTT	-	-	TRBV28	TRBJ1-1
CASSLQGRTGEKLFF	TGTGCCAGCAGCCTACAGGGCCGCACGGGAGAAAAACTGTTTTTT	-	-	TRBV5-4	TRBJ1-4
CAWSVTAGGPSEQFF	TGTGCCTGGAGTGTAACTGCGGGGGGGCCATCCGAGCAGTTCTTC	TRBD2	once	TRBV30	TRBJ2-1
CASSPSGGANTQYF	TGTGCCAGCAGCCCTAGCGGGGGGGCAAATACGCAGTATTTT	TRBD2	few	TRBV7-9	TRBJ2-3
CASSYSITRADEQFF	TGTGCCAGCAGTTACTCAATCACCAGGGCGGATGAGCAGTTCTTC	-	-	TRBV6-5	TRBJ2-1
CARSRQEGDEKLFF	TGTGCCAGAAGCCGCCAGGAGGGTGATGAAAAACTGTTTTTT	-	few	TRBV5-3	TRBJ1-4
CSVDHLERAADTQYF	TGCAGCGTTGACCATCTCGAGAGGGCTGCAGATACGCAGTATTTT	-	-	TRBV29-1	TRBJ2-3
CSVGKDNEAYEQYF	TGCAGCGTTGGGAAGGACAATGAGGCCTACGAGCAGTACTTC	-	-	TRBV29-1	TRBJ2-7
CASSSGAGELFF	TGTGCCAGCAGCTCAGGGGCCGGGGAGCTGTTTTTT	-	-	TRBV11-3	TRBJ2-2